The TCR beta chain described here comes from a study of blood T cell repertoires in COVID-19. About the study: There were acute and convalescent COVID-19 samples, and they came from the United States, Italy and Spain. Sources were T cells, B-cell-depleted T cells, or PBMCs; the material itself was cDNA or gDNA.

Germline lookup yields CDR1 SEHNR and CDR2 FQNEAQ (reference sequence). V was pared by 2 bases and J by 4 bases, with 9 bases of the junction left unmatched. The length of the CDR3 is 17 residues. Methods used by the authors: How many nucleated cells were present was estimated from reference gene primer amplification. Repertoires were generated with immunoSEQ multiplex PCR, while TCRdb's copy carries only in-frame clones and drops some. V and J calls plus clone size are reproduced from that table; the DNA served to infer D and trimming. Of some 220,000 clones listed, 65% to 90% are singletons. This clonotype was sampled from a man aged 50 or older with active or convalescent COVID-19. The chain joins TRBV7-9 to TRBJ2-5, with 11 bases lining up with TRBD2. Sequenced: peripheral blood. CDR3 amino acids: CASSLLVGTSGGETQYF. CDR3 DNA: TGTGCCAGCAGCTTACTGGTGGGGACTAGCGGTGGAGAGACCCAGTACTTC.